These 27 T cell receptor beta chains were all obtained from the same sample, sequenced in a study of T-cell reconstitution after alpha-beta-depleted transplantation in children. This sample's TCRbeta library carried unique molecular identifier barcodes. TCRdb reprocessed the PCR reads via MiXCR and lists one record per CDR3 protein. The sample shows 640,000 or so distinct CDR3 sequences, 15% to 20% of them seen only once. Source: PBMCs from the stem cell graft donor, taken from the stem cell graft. Source of these receptors: a human donor who donated a stem cell graft to a child with acute myeloid leukemia.

The chain employs TRBV30 and TRBJ2-7; tentatively, D is TRBD1 (5 bases). The CDR3 consists of 13 residues. In germline, CDR1 is GTSNPN, CDR2 SVGIG (reference sequence). The V end was cut by 2 bases, the J end by 5 bases, with 13 bases between. The CDR3 is CAWSMGQGDEQYF. CDR3 nucleotides: TGTGCCTGGAGTATGGGGCAGGGTGACGAGCAGTACTTC.

This clonotype was seen a few times. The V call is TRBV15, the J call TRBJ2-3; unclear D gene. The CDR3 consists of 16 residues. Trimming shortened V by 1 base and J by 0 bases, and 11 bases separated the two germline ends. Germline CDR1 and CDR2: LNHNV and YYDKDF (reference sequence). The DNA of the CDR3 is TGTGCCACCAGCAGAGCTACCGGGCCTAGCACAGATACGCAGTATTTT. Protein product: CATSRATGPSTDTQYF. Full variable domain (rest looked up from reference TRBV15 and TRBJ2-3): DAMVIQNPRYQVTQFGKPVTLSCSQTLNHNVMYWYQQKSSQAPKLLFHYYDKDFNNEADTPDNFQSRRPNTSFCFLDIRSPGLGDTAMYLCATSRATGPSTDTQYFGPGTRLTVL.

Points on this clonotype: A much larger clone differs by one base, so this may be a read error. V gene TRBV6-5 combines with J gene TRBJ1-5; 9 bases line up with TRBD1. With V trimmed by 4 bases and J by 1 base, 5 bases remained unmatched. CDR1 and CDR2 (germline): MNHEY, SVGAGI. The CDR3 runs to 16 residues. The CDR3 is CASSLRGQGSNQPQHF. The CDR3 DNA sequence: TGTGCCAGCAGTTTGAGGGGACAGGGAAGCAATCAGCCCCAGCATTTT.

The V gene is TRBV20-1, the J gene TRBJ2-5, with 7 bases aligning to TRBD1. CDR3 size: 15 residues. CDR1 is DFQATT and CDR2 is SNEGSKA in the germline V gene (reference sequence). Trimming took 6 bases from V and 1 from J; bases not matched to a gene: 11. CDR3 amino acids: CSAPRTGAGQETQYF. CDR3 nucleotide sequence: TGCAGTGCCCCTAGGACAGGAGCCGGCCAAGAGACCCAGTACTTC.

The CDR3 spells CASSLSQLTEAFF. The CDR3 DNA reads as TGTGCCAGCAGCTTATCCCAGCTCACTGAAGCTTTCTTT. The genes are TRBV7-9 and TRBJ1-1; no definite D call. V lost 2 bases to trimming and J lost 4 bases, with 8 bases between them. Germline values: CDR1 SEHNR, CDR2 FQNEAQ (reference sequence). The CDR3 consists of 13 residues.

Ten or more counts support this clonotype. The chain uses TRBV7-6 and TRBJ1-6, with D possibly TRBD1 on 5 matching bases. There are 16 residues in the CDR3. Germline CDR1 reads SGHVS; CDR2 reads FNYEAQ. Trimming removed 1 base from V and 7 bases from J, with 14 bases in between. CDR3 nucleotide sequence: TGTGCCAGCAGCTTAGTCCGCCAGGGACGGAATTCACCCCTCCACTTT. Amino acid sequence: CASSLVRQGRNSPLHF.

This chain links TRBV29-1 with TRBJ1-3; D is uncertain. The CDR3 sequence is 15 residues long. Looked up from germline, CDR1 is SQVTM and CDR2 is ANQGSEA. The ends were cut back, 6 bases at V and 3 bases at J, with 18 bases in the middle. CDR3 in amino acids: CSVVNWAHGGNTIYF. The DNA of the CDR3 is TGCAGCGTCGTGAATTGGGCCCATGGTGGAAACACCATATATTTT.

This clonotype was recorded many times. This sequence joins TRBV20-1 and TRBJ2-1; D gene uncertain. The length of the CDR3 is 15 residues. Trimming took 0 bases from V and 0 from J, leaving 9 bases between them. CDR1 and CDR2 from the germline V gene are DFQATT and SNEGSKA (reference sequence). The CDR3 loop reads CSARDLAVSYNEQFF. The CDR3 bases are TGCAGTGCTAGAGACCTGGCGGTCTCCTACAATGAGCAGTTCTTC.

This clonotype turned up a few times. This chain links TRBV5-1 with TRBJ1-4, with 10 bases that match TRBD1. This CDR3 spans 15 amino acids. V was clipped by 3 bases and J by 7 bases; unmatched bases: 6. Germline V gene lookup returns CDR1 SGHRS and CDR2 YFSETQ. The CDR3 loop is CASSSPGQGTEKLFF. CDR3 bases: TGCGCCAGCAGCTCGCCGGGACAGGGGACTGAAAAACTGTTTTTT.

Details on this clonotype: This clone may be a read error of a much larger clone one base away. The chain couples TRBV6-1 to TRBJ1-5; D perhaps matches TRBD1 (5 bases). The ends were cut back, 3 bases at V and 3 bases at J, with 18 bases in the middle. This CDR3 contains 17 residues. Germline V lookup: CDR1 MNHNS, CDR2 SASEGT. The CDR3 DNA reads as TGTGCCAGCAGTGACCAGGGCCAAAAAGGAGACAATCAGCCCCAGCATTTT. Translation gives CASSDQGQKGDNQPQHF.

This clonotype was counted between two and nine times. The rearrangement links TRBV7-6 to TRBJ1-4; D might be TRBD1 (6 bases). Germline values: CDR1 SGHVS, CDR2 FNYEAQ. The CDR3 extends over 14 amino acids. The V and J ends lost 5 bases and 8 bases respectively, with 15 bases between them. CDR3 loop: CASSPGTFLEKLFF. DNA for the CDR3: TGTGCCAGCAGCCCAGGGACATTTCTGGAAAAACTGTTTTTT.

The rearrangement uses TRBV4-3 and TRBJ1-4, with D perhaps matching TRBD1 (6 bases). This CDR3 contains 15 residues. The germline V gene encodes CDR1 LGHNA and CDR2 YSLEER. Trimming left V 4 bases short and J 8 bases short, with 17 bases between. CDR3 in amino acids: CASSRLTGAGEKLFF. In DNA form, the CDR3 reads TGCGCCAGCAGCCGTCTAACGGGGGCTGGAGAAAAACTGTTTTTT.

This clonotype showed up just a few times. The chain uses TRBV4-1 and TRBJ2-2; D is uncertain. The CDR3 consists of 14 residues. CDR1 is MGHRA, CDR2 YSYEKL, per germline. V was clipped by 4 bases and J by 1 base, with 7 bases between them. The CDR3 loop is CASSLQENTGELFF. The CDR3 DNA reads as TGCGCCAGCAGCCTGCAGGAGAACACCGGGGAGCTGTTTTTT.

In its sample, this clonotype was seen many times. J is TRBJ2-7 and V is TRBV5-5, with D possibly TRBD1 on 6 matching bases. V lost 3 bases and J lost 3, with 10 bases in between. Germline values: CDR1 SGHKS, CDR2 YYEKEE (reference sequence). The CDR3 has 13 amino acids. Written as DNA, the CDR3 is TGTGCCAGCAGCTACGGACAGTACTACGAGCAGTACTTC. Its protein product is CASSYGQYYEQYF.

The chain recombines TRBV7-2 with TRBJ2-3; 9 bases align to TRBD2. V dropped 1 base and J dropped 5; count of bases not matched to a gene: 4. The CDR3 consists of 15 residues. Germline V gives CDR1 SGHTA, CDR2 FQGNSA. CDR3 DNA sequence: TGTGCCAGCAGCTTAGTGGGACTAGCTCGAGATACGCAGTATTTT. This encodes CASSLVGLARDTQYF.

This clonotype was seen only a few times. This sequence joins TRBV5-5 and TRBJ1-5; a possible D gene is TRBD1 (5 bases). V lost 4 bases and J 3 bases, leaving 20 bases between the germline ends. The V gene's germline CDR1 is SGHKS and CDR2 YYEKEE (reference sequence). This CDR3 has 17 amino acids. The CDR3 loop is CASSTRPGLNDNQPQHF. The DNA of the CDR3 is TGTGCCAGCAGCACCCGACCGGGACTGAACGACAATCAGCCCCAGCATTTT.

The table lists this clonotype with many counts. V is TRBV20-1 and J is TRBJ2-5; TRBD1 might be the D (6 bases). Germline V gene lookup returns CDR1 DFQATT and CDR2 SNEGSKA (reference sequence). The V end lost 4 bases, the J end lost 5 bases, and 17 bases lay between the germline ends. The CDR3 sequence is 14 residues long. The CDR3 sequence: CSATRGSRAETQYF. In DNA, the CDR3 is TGCAGTGCTACTAGGGGGTCTCGGGCGGAGACCCAGTACTTC.

The V call is TRBV5-1, the J call TRBJ2-3; D gene ambiguous. Germline CDR1 SGHRS, CDR2 YFSETQ. V gave up 0 bases and J gave up 2 bases, with 10 bases separating them. The CDR3 sequence is 15 residues long. CDR3: CASSLEAVNTDTQYF. CDR3 nucleotide sequence: TGCGCCAGCAGCTTGGAGGCAGTTAACACAGATACGCAGTATTTT.

This clonotype was seen a handful of times. V is TRBV12-3 or TRBV12-4 and J is TRBJ1-5; 7 bases agree with TRBD1. The CDR3 length is 14 residues. Germline trimming cut 6 bases from V and 3 bases from J; bases unmatched to any gene: 5. The CDR3 reads CASRNQGVNQPQHF. CDR3 DNA sequence: TGTGCCAGCAGAAATCAGGGGGTCAATCAGCCCCAGCATTTT.

This clonotype was found once. This chain joins TRBV28 and TRBJ1-5; a possible D gene is TRBD1 (5 bases). Germline V gene lookup returns CDR1 MDHEN and CDR2 SYDVKM. The CDR3 runs to 14 residues. Trimming pared 6 bases from V and 2 bases from J, leaving 11 bases between. CDR3 sequence: CASRGGSGNQPQHF. DNA for the CDR3: TGTGCCAGCAGGGGGGGATCGGGCAATCAGCCCCAGCATTTT.

This clonotype showed up just a few times. The chain couples TRBV20-1 to TRBJ1-3; tentative D call: TRBD1 (5 bases). Trimming shortened V by 3 bases and J by 2 bases, and 14 bases separated the two germline ends. The CDR3 is 15 amino acids. Germline CDR1 DFQATT, CDR2 SNEGSKA (reference sequence). CDR3 residues: CSARGEQGAGNTIYF. The CDR3 DNA sequence: TGCAGTGCTAGGGGGGAACAAGGTGCTGGAAACACCATATATTTT.

This clonotype came up once. Possible read error: a much larger clone is one base away. This chain joins TRBV11-3 and TRBJ2-1; 8 bases line up with TRBD1. CDR3 size: 15 residues. Germline values: CDR1 SGHNT, CDR2 YENEEA. The CDR3 sequence: CASSLDRASDNEQFF. The CDR3 DNA follows: TGTGCCAGCAGCTTGGACAGGGCCTCCGACAATGAGCAGTTCTTC. Based on the CDR3 plus reference TRBV11-3 and TRBJ2-1, the full variable domain is EAGVVQSPRYKIIEKKQPVAFWCNPISGHNTLYWYLQNLGQGPELLIRYENEEAVDDSQLPKDRFSAERLKGVDSTLKIQPAELGDSAVYLCASSLDRASDNEQFFGPGTRLTVL.

At least ten counts were recorded for this clonotype. The V gene is TRBV7-2, the J gene TRBJ1-4; no clear D gene. This CDR3 has 15 residues. Deletions cut 1 base from V and 5 bases from J, with 11 bases between. From germline, CDR1 is SGHTA and CDR2 FQGNSA. The CDR3, as DNA: TGTGCCAGCAGCTTAGGCCTGGCACGAAATGAAAAACTGTTTTTT. Encoded protein: CASSLGLARNEKLFF.

This clonotype was detected only a few times. The chain carries TRBV6-1 and TRBJ2-3, with 7 bases identical to TRBD1. The CDR3 has 13 amino acids. After removal of 10 bases from V and 4 bases from J, the junction contained 8 bases not matched to a gene. Germline V CDR1 and CDR2: MNHNS, SASEGT. CDR3 coding DNA: TGTGCCACCGCGACAGGGACGGCAGATACGCAGTATTTT. Translating it yields CATATGTADTQYF.

The gene calls are TRBV4-3 and TRBJ2-2; 12 nucleotides align to TRBD2. The length of the CDR3 is 19 residues. Trimming cost V 4 bases and J 4 bases; bases outside gene matches: 13. Germline V gene sequence: CDR1 LGHNA, CDR2 YSLEER. This CDR3 reads CASSPPWLAGGLSTGELFF. CDR3 sequence (DNA): TGCGCCAGCAGCCCCCCTTGGCTAGCGGGGGGGCTTAGCACCGGGGAGCTGTTTTTT.

This clonotype appeared a single time. The chain links TRBV12-3 or TRBV12-4 to TRBJ2-7, with TRBD1 identical over 9 bases. Unmatched junction bases numbered 9, after V lost 3 bases and J lost 9 bases. The CDR3 extends over 14 amino acids. Here the CDR3 reads CASSLGTGKNSQYF. The CDR3 DNA follows: TGTGCCAGCAGTTTGGGGACAGGGAAGAATTCGCAGTACTTC.

This clonotype was detected a few times. This chain joins TRBV12-3 or TRBV12-4 and TRBJ1-6; maybe TRBD1 (6 bases). CDR3 size: 16 residues. V lost 7 bases to trimming and J lost 7 bases, with 20 bases between them. DNA of the CDR3: TGTGCCAGCAAGTCGGTCTCCGGGACAAGGAATTCACCCCTCCACTTT. Its protein product is CASKSVSGTRNSPLHF.